The sequence of this T cell receptor beta chain was determined in a study of circulating and synovial CD4+ cells in juvenile arthritis. Study-level points and caveats: CPL and bulk CD4 samples differed at least tenfold in T cell genomes. Circulating pathogenic-like lymphocytes shared a substantially higher fraction of CDR3 sequences with synovium than bulk blood. Overlap with synovium rose as more T cells were sequenced.

Produced via immunoSEQ multiplex PCR; TCRdb's table is partial and in-frame only. The sample records 2,500 to 3,000 clones, about 88% being singletons. As regards this clone: Its antigen remains unknown.

Sorted cells were HLA-DR+CD14-CD3+CD4+CD25low/- peripheral blood cells. V shed 0 bases and J shed 0 bases, with 9 bases lying between them. Looked up from germline, CDR1 is LNHDA and CDR2 is SQIVND (reference sequence). This CDR3 spans 15 amino acids. The genes are TRBV19 and TRBJ2-7; possible D gene TRBD2, 6 bases. Sequenced: HLA-DR+ CD4+ T cells from blood. Stated subset: circulating pathogenic-like lymphocytes, sorted as HLA-DR+CD14-CD3+CD4+CD25low/- blood T cells. The TCR sequence derives from a human donor with juvenile idiopathic arthritis. CDR3 protein: CASSIEGLGSYEQYF. The CDR3 region has the DNA TGTGCCAGTAGTATAGAGGGACTCGGCTCCTACGAGCAGTACTTC.